This T cell receptor (beta chain) derives from a study of beta chain features in type 1 diabetes (dated by TCRdb to about 2018). Notes on the research overall: Mean age, gender distribution, total cell number and subset yield did not differ between patients and healthy donors. A total of around 100 million sorted cells were examined across all samples, and RNA yield correlated strongly with the number of cells per subset. The study compared the TCRB repertoires of sorted circulating CD4+ T cell subsets in recently diagnosed type 1 diabetes patients with those in matched healthy donors. Whereas all 30 or so donors provided naive and central memory subsets, regulatory and stem cell-like memory subsets were isolated from just 8 patients and roughly eight healthy donors. General study outcomes and caveats: A moderate but significant shortening of TCRB CDR3 length was observed in type 1 diabetes patients in all four CD4+ subsets. Because cDNA rather than genomic DNA was sequenced, highly expressing activated cells could have been over-represented, although no difference in activation and CD3 levels was found between groups. The naive, central memory and regulatory TCRB repertoires appeared to resemble one another more closely among patients than among healthy donors. At VDJ recombination sites, patients with type 1 diabetes made fewer insertions and deleted more nucleotides, a pattern implying thymic rearrangement abnormalities. HLA sub-analyses involved small numbers of individuals, so any influence of HLA type on TCRB rearrangement remained unresolved. PCR may preferentially amplify shorter templates, but because patient and control samples were amplified and corrected together, any resulting skew would affect both groups equally.

The entire isolated RNA was reverse transcribed using the High Capacity cDNA Reverse Transcription Kit, and thus expressed TCRB transcripts were sequenced. Survey-depth immunoSEQ sequencing was performed on stem cell-like memory T cell samples, with an average of roughly 1 million total reads per sample. After sorted cells were lysed in RLT buffer, RNA was extracted with DNase-treated RNeasy Micro or Mini kits, with the choice depending on cell number. Each cell subset was processed on its own to prevent cross-contamination, while patient and healthy donor samples were processed together. TCRB sequences were amplified from cDNA with the immunoSEQ multiplex PCR, producing 87-bp fragments spanning the CDR3 region. The amplicons were sequenced using the Illumina HiSeq platform. The paper's data handling went like this. Synthetic template baselines were used to correct PCR bias computationally, reads within Hamming distance 2 were collapsed together, and singletons that could not be merged were discarded. Reads were aligned to IMGT to assign V, D and J genes, CDR3 length, and insertions or deletions at six rearrangement sites. Within each subset, clonotype counts were normalized to sorted cell number, and only after that were true diversity and Gini coefficients computed with the tcR R package. The overlap coefficient, calculated on TCRB nucleotide sequences, was used to measure repertoire sharing. TCRdb holds this immuneACCESS table with in-frame rearrangements only. Some clones are missing; in checked studies, unresolved V genes explain under half, and the rest has no known cause. That table is the source of V, J and clone size, and D and trimming were worked out from the DNA. The table for this sample lists approximately 20,000 clones; 50% to 70% of them were counted only once. Approximately 0.39% of the sample is in the top ten clones.

V trim: 5 bases; J trim: 9 bases; unmatched bases: 10. The cysteine opens and the phenylalanine closes a CDR3 of 15 amino acids. The DNA shown is the 45-base CDR3, in frame from base 1. The germline V gene specifies SNHLY as CDR1 and FYNNEI as CDR2. A single peripheral blood draw of about 116 mL on average was collected from each donor into heparinised tubes. Naive, central memory, regulatory and stem cell-like memory CD4+ T cells were sorted on a BD FACSAria II using a panel including CD45RO, CCR7, CD25, CD127, CD95 and CD27. Purity was above 95% for every sorted population. PBMCs were isolated right away by Lymphoprep density gradient centrifugation and were stained directly, without culture. Samples were stained and sorted in pairs, with one healthy donor and one patient per experiment, so that batch effects were minimized. This clone was observed a few times. Its specific antigen is unknown. The input lacks base qualities; no much larger clone sits a single base away.

The sequence links TRBV2 to TRBJ1-6; the central 7 bases match TRBD1. The receptor was isolated from a man between 18 and 35 years old with type 1 diabetes. The sequencing input was stem cell memory CD4+ T cells from blood. According to the study, the label for this sample's cell subset or site signals: stem cell-like memory CD4+ T cells. The bases are TGTGCCAGCAGTCCCAGTACAGGGGCCCCTTCACCCCTCCACTTT. Its translation reads: CASSPSTGAPSPLHF. With the portions outside the CDR3 filled from the reference TRBV2 and TRBJ1-6 genes, the complete variable region becomes EPEVTQTPSHQVTQMGQEVILRCVPISNHLYFYWYRQILGQKVEFLVSFYNNEISEKSEIFDDQFSVERPDGSNFTLKIRSTKLEDSAMYFCASSPSTGAPSPLHFGNGTRLTVT.